This T cell receptor beta chain was documented in a study of T cells after yellow fever vaccination (dated by TCRdb to about 2019). At the level of the whole study: Libraries from fractions with low cell numbers were prepared with the SMART-Seq v4 Ultra Low Input RNA kit. To follow T-cell clones before and after both primary and booster YFV17D yellow fever vaccination, bulk TCR alpha and beta repertoires underwent longitudinal sequencing. Two healthy male donors, one aged 18 to 30 and one aged 30 to 39 years, made up the cohort. Blood samples were taken at several timepoints before and after primary and secondary immunization, and bulk PBMC replicates and cell subsets were isolated.

What this sample's treatment or condition label stands for: live attenuated yellow fever vaccine strain. At each blood-draw timepoint, two biological replicates of bulk PBMCs were collected. A standard Ficoll-Paque protocol was used to isolate PBMCs from peripheral blood. TriZol was used to extract RNA from bulk PBMCs, from CD4 and CD8 fractions, and from dextramer-positive and dextramer-negative fractions. TCR cDNA was made using 5'RACE template switching, a step that added a universal primer site and unique molecular identifiers. cDNA synthesis was primed from both the TCR alpha and TCR beta constant segments. Libraries were amplified in two PCR steps, with sample barcodes and sequencing adapters added in the second step. Sequencing of the libraries was done on either Illumina HiSeq 2500 (2x100 bp) or NovaSeq (2x150 bp). The authors processed their data as follows. Reads were demultiplexed and collapsed into UMI consensus sequences with MIGEC, and V(D)J alignment was performed with MiXCR. Vaccine-responding clonotypes were defined with edgeR using replicate PBMC samples, requiring FDR below 0.01 and a log2 fold change above 5 up to day 15. Bulk clonotypes were assigned CD4 or CD8 identity according to which sequenced CD4 or CD8 repertoire held them at higher abundance. Using fastp at Q25 and MiXCR, TCRdb reprocessed the public reads and kept productive beta chains. Each CDR3 protein appears once, grouped with its most common genes and DNA. The V and J calls reflect TCRdb's pipeline rather than the authors' work. The sample yields 550,000 to 750,000 distinct CDR3 sequences; 13% were counted once. The ten largest clones capture 11% to 15% of the sample.

General conclusions and limits of the study: A small fraction of clonotypes appeared in both the CD4 and CD8 compartments, likely as a result of convergent recombination. Computational filtering was needed because FACS-sorted repertoires could contain abundant contaminating clonotypes from the bulk population. Most clones expanded after primary vaccination (almost 98% of CD4 and 88% of CD8) were re-detected after the booster, suggesting that broad memory maintenance occurred. Compared with the primary T-cell response, the secondary T-cell response was faster but weaker, reaching its peak on day 5 rather than on day 15. Because only a couple of donors were included in the study, the extent to which the findings can be generalized is limited.

The germline V gene supplies CDR1 SGHTA and CDR2 FQGNSA. CDR3 length: 12 amino acids, cysteine to phenylalanine. Here the CDR3 DNA is all that survives: 36 bases in frame from base 1. Comments on this clonotype: This receptor's antigen is unknown. A junction end diverges from the germline sequence, so it may reflect a read error.

The receptor's source is a man in his thirties or forties who received the YFV17D yellow fever vaccine. Sequences were derived from PBMCs, sampled on the day of the yellow fever booster vaccination. The chain was built from TRBV7-2 and TRBJ2-4; TRBD1 lines up with 8 middle nucleotides. At the DNA level, the sequence is TGTGCCAGCAGCTTTGTCCGACAGGGGTTGCACTTC. It translates as CASSFVRQGLHF.